The clone carrying this T cell receptor (beta chain) was picked up a small number of times. Isolated PBMCs totaled at least 7 million in each sample. It was with a sample-barcoded 5' primer and a J-beta primer mix that a second PCR of roughly 6 to 12 cycles was run. One entry per CDR3 protein, called by TCRdb with MiXCR from the 5' RACE reads. The table lists about 720,000 distinct CDR3 sequences, about 24% of them singletons. This record belongs to a study of blood T cells in healthy people across ages. The germline CDR1 and CDR2 sequences are KGHSH and LQKENI. The V end was cut by 1 base, the J end by 5 bases, with 14 bases between. The CDR3 is 15 residues long.

Sequencing was done on a sample of blood. The chain combines TRBV18 with TRBJ1-1; a weak D match, TRBD1 (6 bases). The clonotype was recovered from a man in his sixties or seventies in good health. Here the CDR3 reads CASSPRTVGETEAFF. DNA of the CDR3: TGTGCCAGCTCACCACGGACAGTAGGGGAGACTGAAGCTTTCTTT.